This T cell receptor (beta chain) appears in the sequencing data of a study of radiotherapy plus CTLA-4 blockade in lung cancer. The germline V gene encodes CDR1 SGHRS and CDR2 YFSETQ. CDR3 length: 16 residues. J lost 7 bases, V lost 0 bases, and 7 bases had no gene match. Profiling relied on immunoSEQ multiplex PCR, and the TCRdb table lists in-frame clones only, not all of them. The table includes roughly 63,000 clones, less than 75% detected once. This rearrangement joins TRBV5-1 to TRBJ2-6; 7 nucleotides agree with TRBD2. This sequence originates from a human donor with non-small cell lung cancer whose response to radiotherapy plus ipilimumab could not be evaluated. The sample was peripheral blood, taken from a patient treated with radiotherapy plus ipilimumab. The CDR3, as DNA: TGCGCCAGCAGCTTGGGTCTAGCGGTAGGAGCCAACGTCCTGACTTTC. Protein product: CASSLGLAVGANVLTF.